This TCR beta chain stems from a study of blood T cell repertoires in COVID-19. For the study at large: COVID-19 samples collected from the United States, Italy and Spain covered acute and convalescent phases. The cDNA or gDNA used as material had been derived from T cells, B-cell-depleted T cells, or PBMCs.

In the study's own analysis: For nucleated cells, counts were estimated from reference gene primer amplification. The method was immunoSEQ multiplex PCR; TCRdb's version includes in-frame clones alone and lacks a portion of them. For V, J and clone size, that table is used; D and trimming come from the DNA. The data contain about 170,000 clones, roughly 90% of them singletons. Germline loops: CDR1 MNHNS, CDR2 SASEGT. CDR3 length: 16 residues. Trimming took 1 base from V and 0 from J, leaving 10 bases between them. The rearrangement uses TRBV6-1 and TRBJ1-3, with D hard to call. The source material was peripheral blood. The clonotype was recovered from a man aged 25 to 40 with COVID-19, enrolled during active disease. The CDR3 is CASSEVRPGSGNTIYF. CDR3 DNA: TGTGCCAGCAGTGAAGTAAGACCGGGCTCTGGAAACACCATATATTTT.